These T cell receptor beta chains were read from a single sample in a study of blood T cell repertoires in COVID-19. Some clones are missing from TCRdb's copy, which holds only in-frame ones; the method was immunoSEQ multiplex PCR. The data contain roughly 290,000 clones, around 85% of them singletons. Sequences were obtained from PBMCs or T cells enriched from blood (not recorded which). The receptor set was obtained from a man aged 25-45 years who had recovered from COVID-19. The CDR3 runs from the conserved cysteine through the conserved F or W. A D gene is named only where the DNA matches it firmly. For some rows the clone size is stated as once, few or many, or as a class when expanded; others skip it.

v_call: TRBV29-1
d_call: TRBD2
clone_size: NA
j_call: TRBJ2-3
cdr3_length: 14
cdr3_aa: CSVETSGSTDTQYF
cdr3_nt: TGCAGCGTTGAAACTAGCGGGTCAACAGATACGCAGTATTTT

v_call: TRBV6-1
d_call: NA
clone_size: NA
j_call: TRBJ2-4
cdr3_length: 18
cdr3_aa: CASSEPRGRYGDKNIQYF
cdr3_nt: TGTGCCAGCAGTGAGCCTAGGGGCAGGTACGGTGACAAAAACATTCAGTACTTC

v_call: TRBV10-3
d_call: TRBD2
clone_size: NA
j_call: TRBJ2-3
cdr3_length: 18
cdr3_aa: CAISESRLAGERTDTQYF
cdr3_nt: TGTGCCATCAGTGAGTCCCGACTAGCGGGGGAGCGGACAGATACGCAGTATTTT

v_call: TRBV3-1/TRBV3-2
d_call: TRBD1
clone_size: NA
j_call: TRBJ1-1
cdr3_length: 15
cdr3_aa: CASSHNRQGRAEAFF
cdr3_nt: TGTGCCAGCAGCCACAACAGACAGGGGAGGGCTGAAGCTTTCTTT

v_call: TRBV5-6
d_call: TRBD1
clone_size: NA
j_call: TRBJ2-3
cdr3_length: 17
cdr3_aa: CASSVSPTGVDTDTQYF
cdr3_nt: TGTGCCAGCAGCGTCTCCCCTACAGGGGTTGACACAGATACGCAGTATTTT

v_call: TRBV6-5
d_call: TRBD1
clone_size: NA
j_call: TRBJ2-7
cdr3_length: 15
cdr3_aa: CASSLTGGSSYEQYF
cdr3_nt: TGTGCCAGCAGCCTGACAGGGGGGAGCTCCTACGAGCAGTACTTC

v_call: TRBV30
d_call: NA
clone_size: NA
j_call: TRBJ1-6
cdr3_length: 14
cdr3_aa: CAWSVAGSNSPLHF
cdr3_nt: TGTGCCTGGAGTGTAGCCGGGAGTAATTCACCCCTCCACTTT

v_call: TRBV6-5
d_call: NA
clone_size: NA
j_call: TRBJ2-3
cdr3_length: 13
cdr3_aa: CASREHSTDTQYF
cdr3_nt: TGTGCCAGCAGAGAGCATAGCACAGATACGCAGTATTTT

v_call: TRBV6-2/TRBV6-3
d_call: NA
clone_size: NA
j_call: TRBJ1-1
cdr3_length: 12
cdr3_aa: CASSKAETEAFF
cdr3_nt: TGTGCCAGCAGTAAAGCCGAAACTGAAGCTTTCTTT

v_call: TRBV30
d_call: TRBD2
clone_size: NA
j_call: TRBJ2-1
cdr3_length: 15
cdr3_aa: CAWSTLAGGLDEQFF
cdr3_nt: TGTGCCTGGAGTACACTAGCGGGGGGGCTCGATGAGCAGTTCTTC

v_call: TRBV3-1/TRBV3-2
d_call: NA
clone_size: once
j_call: TRBJ2-2
cdr3_length: 17
cdr3_aa: CASSQEGWGRVTGELFF
cdr3_nt: TGTGCCAGCAGCCAAGAGGGTTGGGGCAGGGTTACCGGGGAGCTGTTTTTT

v_call: TRBV4-2
d_call: NA
clone_size: NA
j_call: TRBJ2-2
cdr3_length: 14
cdr3_aa: CASSQDIGDGELFF
cdr3_nt: TGTGCCAGCAGCCAAGATATAGGGGACGGGGAGCTGTTTTTT

v_call: TRBV7-2
d_call: NA
clone_size: NA
j_call: TRBJ1-6
cdr3_length: 17
cdr3_aa: CASSLARGMNYNSPLHF
cdr3_nt: TGTGCCAGCAGCTTAGCGCGGGGGATGAACTATAATTCACCCCTCCACTTT

v_call: TRBV4-1
d_call: TRBD2
clone_size: few
j_call: TRBJ2-1
cdr3_length: 17
cdr3_aa: CASSQGLLAGAPNEQFF
cdr3_nt: TGCGCCAGCAGCCAAGGTCTTCTAGCGGGGGCCCCCAATGAGCAGTTCTTC

v_call: TRBV5-1
d_call: NA
clone_size: NA
j_call: TRBJ2-1
cdr3_length: 15
cdr3_aa: CASSLGAGNGNEQFF
cdr3_nt: TGCGCCAGCAGCTTGGGGGCAGGGAATGGGAATGAGCAGTTCTTC

v_call: TRBV6-1
d_call: NA
clone_size: once
j_call: TRBJ2-7
cdr3_length: 13
cdr3_aa: CASSDRVGYEQYF
cdr3_nt: TGTGCCAGCAGTGACAGGGTAGGTTACGAGCAGTACTTC

v_call: TRBV11-2
d_call: TRBD1
clone_size: NA
j_call: TRBJ2-7
cdr3_length: 15
cdr3_aa: CASSLDGTGAYEQYF
cdr3_nt: TGTGCCAGCAGCTTAGATGGGACAGGGGCCTACGAGCAGTACTTC

v_call: TRBV9
d_call: TRBD1
clone_size: NA
j_call: TRBJ1-2
cdr3_length: 15
cdr3_aa: CASSGGDRLNYGYTF
cdr3_nt: TGTGCCAGCAGCGGCGGGGACAGGCTGAACTATGGCTACACCTTC

v_call: TRBV3-1/TRBV3-2
d_call: NA
clone_size: NA
j_call: TRBJ1-3
cdr3_length: 16
cdr3_aa: CASSLAKGAGGNTIYF
cdr3_nt: TGTGCCAGCAGCCTCGCGAAAGGGGCCGGTGGAAACACCATATATTTT

v_call: TRBV6-1
d_call: NA
clone_size: NA
j_call: TRBJ1-2
cdr3_length: 15
cdr3_aa: CASSEENRVNYGYTF
cdr3_nt: TGTGCCAGCAGTGAAGAAAACAGGGTAAACTATGGCTACACCTTC

v_call: TRBV4-1
d_call: NA
clone_size: NA
j_call: TRBJ1-2
cdr3_length: 15
cdr3_aa: CASSQAPGLSYGYTF
cdr3_nt: TGCGCCAGCAGCCAAGCCCCTGGACTCAGCTATGGCTACACCTTC

v_call: TRBV7-3
d_call: TRBD1
clone_size: NA
j_call: TRBJ2-2
cdr3_length: 14
cdr3_aa: CASSIQGADGELFF
cdr3_nt: TGTGCCAGCAGCATACAGGGGGCGGACGGGGAGCTGTTTTTT

v_call: TRBV4-1
d_call: NA
clone_size: NA
j_call: TRBJ2-4
cdr3_length: 14
cdr3_aa: CASSQPLAKNIQYF
cdr3_nt: TGCGCCAGCAGCCAGCCACTAGCCAAAAACATTCAGTACTTC

v_call: TRBV29-1
d_call: NA
clone_size: NA
j_call: TRBJ2-5
cdr3_length: 12
cdr3_aa: CSVDKYQETQYF
cdr3_nt: TGCAGCGTTGACAAATACCAAGAGACCCAGTACTTC

v_call: TRBV27
d_call: NA
clone_size: NA
j_call: TRBJ2-1
cdr3_length: 15
cdr3_aa: CASSGLRHGNNEQFF
cdr3_nt: TGTGCCAGCAGTGGCCTCCGACACGGGAACAATGAGCAGTTCTTC

v_call: TRBV6-4
d_call: NA
clone_size: once
j_call: TRBJ1-2
cdr3_length: 15
cdr3_aa: CASSDSGRPPYGYTF
cdr3_nt: TGTGCCAGCAGTGACTCGGGCAGGCCGCCCTATGGCTACACCTTC

v_call: TRBV7-9
d_call: NA
clone_size: NA
j_call: TRBJ1-5
cdr3_length: 14
cdr3_aa: CASSLTGSNQPQHF
cdr3_nt: TGTGCCAGCAGCTTAACCGGGAGCAATCAGCCCCAGCATTTT

v_call: TRBV19
d_call: TRBD2
clone_size: NA
j_call: TRBJ2-1
cdr3_length: 15
cdr3_aa: CASSIIAGGLNEQFF
cdr3_nt: TGTGCCAGTAGTATAATAGCGGGGGGGCTAAATGAGCAGTTCTTC

v_call: TRBV29-1
d_call: TRBD2
clone_size: NA
j_call: TRBJ2-3
cdr3_length: 12
cdr3_aa: CSAGRETDTQYF
cdr3_nt: TGCAGCGCGGGGAGGGAGACAGATACGCAGTATTTT

v_call: TRBV2
d_call: NA
clone_size: NA
j_call: TRBJ2-2
cdr3_length: 15
cdr3_aa: CASTKEGGRFGELFF
cdr3_nt: TGTGCCAGCACTAAAGAAGGGGGAAGGTTCGGGGAGCTGTTTTTT

v_call: TRBV5-4
d_call: TRBD1
clone_size: NA
j_call: TRBJ2-7
cdr3_length: 14
cdr3_aa: CASSIPGQGLEQYF
cdr3_nt: TGTGCCAGCAGCATCCCGGGACAGGGTCTCGAGCAGTACTTC

v_call: TRBV27
d_call: NA
clone_size: NA
j_call: TRBJ1-5
cdr3_length: 15
cdr3_aa: CASSLSTYSNQPQHF
cdr3_nt: TGTGCCAGCAGTTTGTCCACTTATAGCAATCAGCCCCAGCATTTT

v_call: TRBV7-6
d_call: NA
clone_size: NA
j_call: TRBJ2-2
cdr3_length: 16
cdr3_aa: CASSPEHQVNTGELFF
cdr3_nt: TGTGCCAGCAGCCCGGAGCATCAAGTCAACACCGGGGAGCTGTTTTTT